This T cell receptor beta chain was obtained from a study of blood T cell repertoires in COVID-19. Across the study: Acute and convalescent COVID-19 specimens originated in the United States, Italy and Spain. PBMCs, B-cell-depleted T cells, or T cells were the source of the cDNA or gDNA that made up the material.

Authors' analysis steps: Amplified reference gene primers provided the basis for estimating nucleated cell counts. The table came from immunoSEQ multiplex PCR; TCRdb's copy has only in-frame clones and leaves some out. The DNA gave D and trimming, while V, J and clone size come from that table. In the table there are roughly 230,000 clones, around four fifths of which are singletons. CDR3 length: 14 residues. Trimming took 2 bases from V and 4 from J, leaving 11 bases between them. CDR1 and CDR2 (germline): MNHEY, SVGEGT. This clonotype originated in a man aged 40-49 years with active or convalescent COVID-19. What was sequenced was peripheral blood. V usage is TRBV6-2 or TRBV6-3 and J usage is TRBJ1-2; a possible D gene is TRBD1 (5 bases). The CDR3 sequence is CASSYPGTLYGYTF. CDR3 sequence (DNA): TGTGCCAGCAGTTACCCCGGGACTCTCTATGGCTACACCTTC.